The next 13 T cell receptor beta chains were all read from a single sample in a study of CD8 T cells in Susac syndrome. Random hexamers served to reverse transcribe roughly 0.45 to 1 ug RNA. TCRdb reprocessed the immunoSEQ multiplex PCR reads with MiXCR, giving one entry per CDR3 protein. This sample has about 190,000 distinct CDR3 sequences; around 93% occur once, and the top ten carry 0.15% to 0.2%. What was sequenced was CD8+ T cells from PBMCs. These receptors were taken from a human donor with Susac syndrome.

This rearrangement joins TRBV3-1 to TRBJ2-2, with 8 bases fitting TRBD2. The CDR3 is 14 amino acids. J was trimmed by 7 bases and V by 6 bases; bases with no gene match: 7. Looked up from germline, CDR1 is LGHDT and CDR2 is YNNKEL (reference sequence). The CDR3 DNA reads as TGTGCCAGCAGAAAAGAGCGGGGGATCGGGGAGCTGTTTTTT. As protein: CASRKERGIGELFF.

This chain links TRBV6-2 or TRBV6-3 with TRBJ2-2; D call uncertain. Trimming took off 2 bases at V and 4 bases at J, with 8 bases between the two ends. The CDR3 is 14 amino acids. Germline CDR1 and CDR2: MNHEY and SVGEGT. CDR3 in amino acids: CASSYERITGELFF. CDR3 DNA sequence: TGTGCCAGCAGTTACGAACGGATCACCGGGGAGCTGTTTTTT.

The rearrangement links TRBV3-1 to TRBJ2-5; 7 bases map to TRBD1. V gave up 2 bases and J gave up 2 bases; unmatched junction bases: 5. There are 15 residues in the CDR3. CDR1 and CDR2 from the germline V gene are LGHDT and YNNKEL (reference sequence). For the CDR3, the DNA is TGTGCCAGCAGCCAATCTCCGGGACAGCAAGAGACCCAGTACTTC. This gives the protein CASSQSPGQQETQYF.

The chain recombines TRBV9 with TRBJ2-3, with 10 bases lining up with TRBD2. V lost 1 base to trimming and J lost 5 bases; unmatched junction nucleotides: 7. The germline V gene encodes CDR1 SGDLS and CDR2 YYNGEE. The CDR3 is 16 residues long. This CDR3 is CASSVYLAGVKDTQYF. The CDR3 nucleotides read TGTGCCAGCAGCGTATACCTAGCGGGGGTGAAAGATACGCAGTATTTT.

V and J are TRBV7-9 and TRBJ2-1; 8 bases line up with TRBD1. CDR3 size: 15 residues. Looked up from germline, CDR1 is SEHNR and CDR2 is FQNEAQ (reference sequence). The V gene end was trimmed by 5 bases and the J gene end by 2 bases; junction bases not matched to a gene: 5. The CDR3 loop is CASSAGTGPYNEQFF. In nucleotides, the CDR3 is TGTGCCAGCAGCGCCGGGACAGGACCCTACAATGAGCAGTTCTTC.

In DNA form, the CDR3 reads TGTGCCAGCAGCTTAGCAGGGCGGGAGACGGATACGCAGTATTTT. Its protein product is CASSLAGRETDTQYF. V is TRBV13 and J is TRBJ2-3, with 7 bases that match TRBD2. Germline loops: CDR1 PRHDT, CDR2 FYEKMQ (reference sequence). This CDR3 has 15 amino acids. V shed 1 base, J shed 6 bases, and the junction held 7 bases outside the gene matches.

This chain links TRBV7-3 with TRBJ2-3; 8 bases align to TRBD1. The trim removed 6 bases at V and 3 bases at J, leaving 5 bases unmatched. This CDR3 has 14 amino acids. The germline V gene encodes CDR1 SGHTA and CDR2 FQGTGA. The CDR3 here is CASSLTGGTDTQYF. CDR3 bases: TGTGCCAGCAGTCTCACAGGGGGAACAGATACGCAGTATTTT.

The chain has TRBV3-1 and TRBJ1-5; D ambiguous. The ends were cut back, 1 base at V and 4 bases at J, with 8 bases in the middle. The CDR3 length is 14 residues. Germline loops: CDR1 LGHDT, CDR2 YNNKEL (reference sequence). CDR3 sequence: CASSQGQINQPQHF. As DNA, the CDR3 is TGTGCCAGCAGCCAAGGGCAGATTAATCAGCCCCAGCATTTT. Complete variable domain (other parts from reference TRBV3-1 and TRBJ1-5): DTAVSQTPKYLVTQMGNDKSIKCEQNLGHDTMYWYKQDSKKFLKIMFSYNNKELIINETVPNRFSPKSPDKAHLNLHINSLELGDSAVYFCASSQGQINQPQHFGDGTRLSIL.

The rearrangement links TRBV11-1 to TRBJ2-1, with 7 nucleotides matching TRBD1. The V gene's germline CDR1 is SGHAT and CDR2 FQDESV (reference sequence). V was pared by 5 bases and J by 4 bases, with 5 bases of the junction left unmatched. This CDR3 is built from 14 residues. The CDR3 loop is CASSPKDRYNEQFF. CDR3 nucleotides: TGTGCCAGCAGCCCGAAGGACAGGTACAATGAGCAGTTCTTC. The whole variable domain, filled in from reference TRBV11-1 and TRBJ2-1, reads EAEVAQSPRYKITEKSQAVAFWCDPISGHATLYWYRQILGQGPELLVQFQDESVVDDSQLPKDRFSAERLKGVDSTLKIQPAELGDSAMYLCASSPKDRYNEQFFGPGTRLTVL.

The CDR3 loop reads CASSPEQSWWSGYTF. The CDR3 DNA reads TGTGCCAGCAGCCCCGAACAGAGTTGGTGGTCTGGCTACACCTTC. The chain joins TRBV7-9 to TRBJ1-2; D remains ambiguous. The V gene's germline CDR1 is SEHNR and CDR2 FQNEAQ (reference sequence). The CDR3 extends over 15 amino acids. V was pared by 5 bases and J by 7 bases, with 20 bases between.

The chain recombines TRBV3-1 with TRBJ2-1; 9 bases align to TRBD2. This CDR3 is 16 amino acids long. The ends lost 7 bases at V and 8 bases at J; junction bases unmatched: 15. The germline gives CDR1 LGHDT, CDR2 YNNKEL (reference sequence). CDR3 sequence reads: CASNQGREGRKDEQFF. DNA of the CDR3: TGTGCCAGCAACCAGGGGCGGGAGGGCCGGAAAGATGAGCAGTTCTTC.

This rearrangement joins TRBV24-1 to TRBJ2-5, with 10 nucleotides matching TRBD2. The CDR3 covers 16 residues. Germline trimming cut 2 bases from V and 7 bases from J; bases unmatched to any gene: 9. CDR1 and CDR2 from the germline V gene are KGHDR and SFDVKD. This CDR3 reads CATSDWSSGSSGTQYF. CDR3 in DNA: TGTGCCACCAGTGATTGGTCTAGCGGGAGTAGTGGGACCCAGTACTTC.

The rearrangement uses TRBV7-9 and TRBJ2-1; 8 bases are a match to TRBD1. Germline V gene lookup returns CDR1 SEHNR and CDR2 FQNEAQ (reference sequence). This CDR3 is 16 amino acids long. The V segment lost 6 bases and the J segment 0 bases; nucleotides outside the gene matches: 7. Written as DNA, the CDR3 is TGTGCCAGCAGTCCATCAGGGGGCCACTCCTACAATGAGCAGTTCTTC. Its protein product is CASSPSGGHSYNEQFF. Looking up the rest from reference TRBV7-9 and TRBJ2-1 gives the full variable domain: DTGVSQNPRHKITKRGQNVTFRCDPISEHNRLYWYRQTLGQGPEFLTYFQNEAQLEKSRLLSDRFSAERPKGSFSTLEIQRTEQGDSAMYLCASSPSGGHSYNEQFFGPGTRLTVL.